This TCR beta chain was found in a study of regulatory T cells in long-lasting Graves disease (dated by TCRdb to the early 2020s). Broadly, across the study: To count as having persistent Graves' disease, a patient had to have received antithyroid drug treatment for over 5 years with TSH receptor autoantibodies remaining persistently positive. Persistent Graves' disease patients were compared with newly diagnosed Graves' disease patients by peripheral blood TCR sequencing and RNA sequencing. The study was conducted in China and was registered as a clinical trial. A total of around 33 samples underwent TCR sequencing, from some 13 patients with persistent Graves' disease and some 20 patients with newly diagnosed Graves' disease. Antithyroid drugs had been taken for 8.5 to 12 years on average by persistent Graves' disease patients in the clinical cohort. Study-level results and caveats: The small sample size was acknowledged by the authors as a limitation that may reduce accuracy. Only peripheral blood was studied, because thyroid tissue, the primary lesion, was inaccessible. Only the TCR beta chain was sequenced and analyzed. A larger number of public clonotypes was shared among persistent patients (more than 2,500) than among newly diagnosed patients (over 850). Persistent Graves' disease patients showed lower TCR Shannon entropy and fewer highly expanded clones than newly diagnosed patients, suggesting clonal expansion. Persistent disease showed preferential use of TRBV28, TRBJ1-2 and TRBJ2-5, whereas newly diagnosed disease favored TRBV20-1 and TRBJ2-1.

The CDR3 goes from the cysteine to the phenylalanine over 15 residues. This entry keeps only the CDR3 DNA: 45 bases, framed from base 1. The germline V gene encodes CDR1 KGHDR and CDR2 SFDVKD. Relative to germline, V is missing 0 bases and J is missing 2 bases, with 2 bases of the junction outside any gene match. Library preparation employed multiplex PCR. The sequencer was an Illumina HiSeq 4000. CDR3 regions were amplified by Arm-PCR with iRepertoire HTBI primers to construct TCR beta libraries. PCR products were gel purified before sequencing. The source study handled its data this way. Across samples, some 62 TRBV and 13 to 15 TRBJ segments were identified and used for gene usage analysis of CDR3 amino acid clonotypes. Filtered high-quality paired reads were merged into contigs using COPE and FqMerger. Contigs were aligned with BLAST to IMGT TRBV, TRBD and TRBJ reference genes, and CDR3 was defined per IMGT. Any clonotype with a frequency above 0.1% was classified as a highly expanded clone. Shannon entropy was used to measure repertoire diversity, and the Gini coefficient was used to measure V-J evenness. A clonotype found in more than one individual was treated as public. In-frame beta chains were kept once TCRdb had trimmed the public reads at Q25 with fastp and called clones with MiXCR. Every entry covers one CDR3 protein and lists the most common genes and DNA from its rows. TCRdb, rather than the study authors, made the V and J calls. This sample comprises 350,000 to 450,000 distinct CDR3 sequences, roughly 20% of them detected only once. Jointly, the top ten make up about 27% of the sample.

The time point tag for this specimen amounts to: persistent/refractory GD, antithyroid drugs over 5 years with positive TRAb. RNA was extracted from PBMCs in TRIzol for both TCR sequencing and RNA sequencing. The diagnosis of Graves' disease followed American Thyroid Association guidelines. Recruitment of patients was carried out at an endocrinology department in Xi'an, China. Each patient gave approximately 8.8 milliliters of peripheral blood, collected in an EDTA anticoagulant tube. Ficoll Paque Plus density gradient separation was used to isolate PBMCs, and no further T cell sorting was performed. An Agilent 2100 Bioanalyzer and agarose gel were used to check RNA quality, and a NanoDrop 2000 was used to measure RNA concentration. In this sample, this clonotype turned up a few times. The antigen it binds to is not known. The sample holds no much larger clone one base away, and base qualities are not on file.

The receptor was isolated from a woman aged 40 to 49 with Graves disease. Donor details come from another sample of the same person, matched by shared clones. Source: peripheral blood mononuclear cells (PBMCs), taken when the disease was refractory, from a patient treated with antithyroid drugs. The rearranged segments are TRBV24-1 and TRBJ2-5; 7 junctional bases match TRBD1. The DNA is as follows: TGTGCCACCAGTGATTTGCGGGACAGACAAGAGACCCAGTACTTC. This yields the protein CATSDLRDRQETQYF.